The rows below give T cell receptor beta chains drawn from one sample of a study of blood T cell repertoires in COVID-19. The assay was immunoSEQ multiplex PCR, and TCRdb's table has in-frame clones only and misses some. The data show roughly 150,000 clones, around 80% seen once. Sequencing used peripheral blood. The receptors stem from a woman between 65 and 79 years old who had recovered from COVID-19. The CDR3 runs from the conserved cysteine through the conserved F or W. The order of the fields is J gene, clone size, V gene, D gene, CDR3 protein, CDR3 DNA. D genes are given only for firm matches. Clone size appears in some rows only: once, few, many, or a class for an expanded clone.

j_gene: TRBJ1-1
abundance: -
v_gene: TRBV27
d_gene: -
CDR3aa: CASSLGAGPTEAFF
CDR3nt: TGTGCCAGCAGTTTAGGGGCGGGGCCCACTGAAGCTTTCTTT

j_gene: TRBJ2-3
abundance: -
v_gene: TRBV21-1
d_gene: -
CDR3aa: CARRAGGGTDTQYF
CDR3nt: TGTGCCCGCCGAGCGGGGGGTGGTACAGATACGCAGTATTTT

j_gene: TRBJ1-1
abundance: -
v_gene: TRBV30
d_gene: -
CDR3aa: CAWSREGNTEAFF
CDR3nt: TGTGCCTGGAGTAGGGAGGGGAACACTGAAGCTTTCTTT

j_gene: TRBJ2-1
abundance: -
v_gene: TRBV18
d_gene: -
CDR3aa: CASSPGISRNEQFF
CDR3nt: TGTGCCAGCTCACCGGGCATTTCCAGAAATGAGCAGTTCTTC

j_gene: TRBJ2-6
abundance: -
v_gene: TRBV6-2/TRBV6-3
d_gene: -
CDR3aa: CASSDGVAGANVLTF
CDR3nt: TGTGCCAGCAGTGACGGGGTGGCTGGGGCCAACGTCCTGACTTTC

j_gene: TRBJ1-2
abundance: -
v_gene: TRBV7-9
d_gene: TRBD1
CDR3aa: CASSSRQGTDYGYTF
CDR3nt: TGTGCCAGCAGCTCCCGACAGGGGACTGACTATGGCTACACCTTC

j_gene: TRBJ2-2
abundance: -
v_gene: TRBV19
d_gene: TRBD1
CDR3aa: CASIRDRGWDGELFF
CDR3nt: TGTGCCAGTATTCGCGACAGGGGGTGGGACGGGGAGCTGTTTTTT

j_gene: TRBJ2-3
abundance: -
v_gene: TRBV2
d_gene: TRBD2
CDR3aa: CASRLAGRTDTQYF
CDR3nt: TGTGCCAGCAGACTAGCGGGGCGCACAGATACGCAGTATTTT

j_gene: TRBJ1-6
abundance: -
v_gene: TRBV30
d_gene: -
CDR3aa: CAWNPGGSGSYNSPLHF
CDR3nt: TGTGCCTGGAACCCAGGAGGGTCAGGCTCCTATAATTCACCCCTCCACTTT

j_gene: TRBJ2-4
abundance: once
v_gene: TRBV24-1
d_gene: TRBD2
CDR3aa: CATSDFGGGNIQYF
CDR3nt: TGTGCCACCAGTGATTTCGGGGGGGGAAACATTCAGTACTTC

j_gene: TRBJ2-2
abundance: -
v_gene: TRBV2
d_gene: -
CDR3aa: CASSEARGAWGGPGELFF
CDR3nt: TGTGCCAGCAGTGAAGCGCGCGGGGCTTGGGGGGGCCCCGGGGAGCTGTTTTTT

j_gene: TRBJ2-1
abundance: once
v_gene: TRBV14
d_gene: -
CDR3aa: CASSQVSAYNEQFF
CDR3nt: TGTGCCAGCAGCCAAGTCAGCGCCTACAATGAGCAGTTCTTC